A selection of T cell receptor beta chains follows, all from one sample in a study of cytomegalovirus exposure and HLA in healthy donors. Some clones are missing from TCRdb's copy, which holds only in-frame ones; the method was immunoSEQ multiplex PCR. This sample yields about 170,000 clones, of which about 82% are seen a single time; 2.4% belongs to the top ten. The sample was PBMCs. The receptors were gathered from a male donor in good health and CMV-seronegative. CDR3s include the opening cysteine and the closing phenylalanine or tryptophan. D genes are given only for firm matches. Where a row states a size, it is once, few, many or the class of an expanded clone; other rows omit it.

clone size	D gene	V gene	J gene	CDR3 protein	CDR3 DNA
.	TRBD2	TRBV15	TRBJ2-2	CATSRDYRTSLAGELFF	TGTGCCACCAGCAGAGATTACCGGACTAGCCTCGCCGGGGAGCTGTTTTTT
.	TRBD1	TRBV30	TRBJ2-7	CAWRLTGGREQYF	TGTGCCTGGAGGCTTACAGGGGGCCGGGAGCAGTACTTC
.	TRBD1	TRBV28	TRBJ1-3	CASSPGQGYSGNTIYF	TGTGCCAGCAGCCCGGGACAGGGGTACTCTGGAAACACCATATATTTT
.	TRBD1	TRBV9	TRBJ2-7	CASSLSTGGVWSYEQYF	TGTGCCAGCAGCCTCTCGACAGGGGGTGTATGGTCCTACGAGCAGTACTTC
.	TRBD1	TRBV20-1	TRBJ2-3	CSGTAQDTQYF	TGCAGCGGGACAGCGCAAGATACGCAGTATTTT
.	.	TRBV19	TRBJ2-5	CASSPIGGGETQYF	TGTGCCAGTAGTCCAATAGGGGGAGGGGAGACCCAGTACTTC
few	TRBD1	TRBV19	TRBJ1-2	CASLGQGGYGYTF	TGTGCCAGTCTCGGACAGGGCGGCTATGGCTACACCTTC
.	.	TRBV6-5	TRBJ2-3	CASSKSGSTDTQYF	TGTGCCAGCAGTAAAAGCGGGAGCACAGATACGCAGTATTTT
.	TRBD2	TRBV7-9	TRBJ2-7	CASSSGLAGYEQYF	TGTGCCAGCAGCTCCGGACTAGCGGGGTACGAGCAGTACTTC
.	.	TRBV5-6	TRBJ1-2	CASSLAQGGGYTF	TGTGCCAGCAGCTTGGCTCAGGGAGGCGGCTACACCTTC
.	.	TRBV29-1	TRBJ2-7	CSVEGGGSYEQYF	TGCAGCGTTGAAGGGGGCGGATCCTACGAGCAGTACTTC
.	TRBD1	TRBV27	TRBJ2-7	CASSIVLGQGGEQYF	TGTGCCAGCAGTATTGTATTGGGACAGGGTGGTGAGCAGTACTTC
few	.	TRBV9	TRBJ1-1	CASSVRGEGNTEAFF	TGTGCCAGCAGCGTACGGGGGGAGGGAAACACTGAAGCTTTCTTT
.	TRBD1	TRBV5-8	TRBJ2-5	CASSLGQGWAETQYF	TGTGCCAGCAGCCTGGGACAGGGGTGGGCAGAGACCCAGTACTTC
.	.	TRBV11-2	TRBJ2-5	CASSPPGSHQETQYF	TGTGCCAGCAGCCCCCCGGGGTCACACCAAGAGACCCAGTACTTC
few	.	TRBV6-1	TRBJ1-3	CASSEAAPGNTIYF	TGTGCCAGCAGCGAGGCGGCTCCTGGAAACACCATATATTTT
.	.	TRBV5-4	TRBJ2-3	CASSRAGLTDTQYF	TGTGCCAGCAGCCGAGCGGGCCTCACAGATACGCAGTATTTT
.	.	TRBV7-2	TRBJ1-2	CASSLGVVNYGYTF	TGTGCCAGCAGCTTAGGCGTGGTAAACTATGGCTACACCTTC
.	.	TRBV30	TRBJ2-7	CACRPSPGHSLREQYF	TGTGCCTGCCGACCCTCCCCGGGACACTCCTTACGCGAGCAGTACTTC
.	TRBD2	TRBV19	TRBJ2-2	CATLPPAGGYHGELFF	TGTGCCACCCTACCGCCGGCGGGAGGATATCACGGGGAGCTGTTTTTT
.	TRBD2	TRBV5-4	TRBJ2-7	CASSPRLAGGVYEQYF	TGTGCCAGCAGCCCAAGACTAGCGGGGGGCGTTTACGAGCAGTACTTC
.	TRBD1	TRBV6-6	TRBJ1-4	CASSYHWGQGGEKLFF	TGTGCCAGCAGTTACCACTGGGGACAGGGCGGCGAAAAACTGTTTTTT
.	TRBD1	TRBV30	TRBJ1-2	CAWTPGQGNYGYTF	TGTGCCTGGACACCGGGACAGGGAAACTATGGCTACACCTTC
.	TRBD1	TRBV6-5	TRBJ1-2	CASSYRQGLGYGYTF	TGTGCCAGCAGTTACCGACAGGGCCTGGGCTATGGCTACACCTTC
once	.	TRBV27	TRBJ2-3	CASSLFLASSTDTQYF	TGTGCCAGCAGTTTATTCCTAGCGTCTAGCACAGATACGCAGTATTTT
.	.	TRBV5-5	TRBJ1-3	CASSPVSTGGNTIYF	TGTGCCAGCAGCCCCGTCTCTACGGGAGGAAACACCATATATTTT
.	.	TRBV7-2	TRBJ2-7	CASSPSHNLAYEQYF	TGTGCCAGCAGCCCCTCCCACAATCTAGCCTACGAGCAGTACTTC
.	TRBD2	TRBV27	TRBJ2-5	CASSLRASGNQETQYF	TGTGCCAGCAGTTTAAGGGCTAGCGGGAACCAAGAGACCCAGTACTTC
few	.	TRBV19	TRBJ2-1	CASSPRGASSYNEQFF	TGTGCCAGTAGTCCCAGGGGGGCAAGCTCCTACAATGAGCAGTTCTTC
few	TRBD1	TRBV25-1	TRBJ1-4	CASSKGTGQGEKLFF	TGTGCCAGCAGTAAAGGGACAGGGCAGGGTGAAAAACTGTTTTTT
.	.	TRBV21-1	TRBJ2-7	CASLARRQGAYEQYF	TGTGCCAGCTTAGCCCGGAGACAGGGGGCTTACGAGCAGTACTTC
.	.	TRBV27	TRBJ2-3	CASSLSARADTQYF	TGTGCCAGCAGTTTATCAGCGAGGGCGGATACGCAGTATTTT
.	.	TRBV11-2	TRBJ2-3	CASSFEGLTDTQYF	TGTGCCAGCAGCTTCGAGGGTCTCACAGATACGCAGTATTTT
.	.	TRBV28	TRBJ1-1	CAAGLMNTEAFF	TGTGCCGCCGGGTTGATGAACACTGAAGCTTTCTTT
.	.	TRBV5-1	TRBJ2-5	CASSRLWETQYF	TGCGCCAGCAGCCGACTCTGGGAGACCCAGTACTTC
.	.	TRBV28	TRBJ1-1	CASARAARGTEAFF	TGTGCCAGCGCAAGGGCAGCCAGGGGCACTGAAGCTTTCTTT
.	.	TRBV5-6	TRBJ1-3	CASSTRYPGGNTIYF	TGTGCCAGCAGCACTAGGTACCCGGGTGGAAACACCATATATTTT
few	TRBD1	TRBV5-6	TRBJ1-6	CASSFGQGDSPLHF	TGTGCCAGCAGCTTCGGACAGGGAGATTCACCCCTCCACTTT
.	TRBD1	TRBV2	TRBJ2-5	CASRDRSGAQYF	TGTGCCAGCCGGGACAGGTCGGGGGCCCAGTACTTC
few	TRBD1	TRBV4-3	TRBJ1-1	CASSQQGGGTEAFF	TGCGCCAGCAGCCAGCAGGGGGGAGGAACTGAAGCTTTCTTT
.	.	TRBV28	TRBJ2-5	CASGGARRPQETQYF	TGTGCCAGCGGGGGGGCAAGGAGGCCTCAAGAGACCCAGTACTTC
.	TRBD1	TRBV9	TRBJ1-2	CASSDRQGDNYGYTF	TGTGCCAGCAGCGACCGACAGGGGGATAACTATGGCTACACCTTC
.	.	TRBV2	TRBJ1-5	CASRGGGGLSNQPQHF	TGTGCCAGCAGGGGAGGAGGCGGCCTTAGCAATCAGCCCCAGCATTTT
.	TRBD1	TRBV11-2	TRBJ2-7	CASNLRHRGQDEQYF	TGTGCCAGCAACTTACGACACAGGGGCCAGGACGAGCAGTACTTC
.	TRBD1	TRBV11-2	TRBJ2-7	CASSPQGAGSYEQYF	TGTGCCAGCAGCCCTCAGGGGGCTGGGTCCTACGAGCAGTACTTC
.	.	TRBV29-1	TRBJ1-1	CSAKPMNTEAFF	TGCAGCGCCAAGCCAATGAACACTGAAGCTTTCTTT
.	.	TRBV7-2	TRBJ1-6	CASSRGLYNSPLHF	TGTGCCAGCAGCCGAGGCCTTTATAATTCACCCCTCCACTTT
few	.	TRBV23-1	TRBJ2-7	CASSQSRQLKRKCSYEQYF	TGCGCCAGCAGTCAATCACGACAGCTCAAAAGGAAATGTTCCTACGAGCAGTACTTC
.	.	TRBV28	TRBJ2-1	CASKGGGSYNEQFF	TGTGCCAGCAAAGGCGGGGGCAGCTACAATGAGCAGTTCTTC
.	TRBD1	TRBV5-4	TRBJ2-5	CASSPVPGQVTETQYF	TGTGCCAGCAGTCCCGTACCGGGACAGGTCACGGAGACCCAGTACTTC
few	.	TRBV4-1	TRBJ2-7	CASSQEVKGREQYF	TGCGCCAGCAGCCAAGAGGTCAAGGGGCGCGAGCAGTACTTC
.	.	TRBV29-1	TRBJ1-1	CSVAQGRGTEAFF	TGCAGCGTTGCCCAGGGGAGGGGTACTGAAGCTTTCTTT
.	TRBD2	TRBV29-1	TRBJ2-7	CSVVRLAGANYEQYF	TGCAGCGTTGTGCGGCTAGCGGGAGCCAACTACGAGCAGTACTTC